Presented here are 7 T cell receptor beta chains from one specimen sequenced in a study of PD-L1 blockade in urothelial cancer. Time point meaning: peripheral blood 6 weeks after treatment start. Generated by immunoSEQ multiplex PCR, the TCRdb table keeps only in-frame clones and is missing some. The table includes some 75,000 clones, approximately 90% detected once. The source material was PBMCs, sampled around atezolizumab (anti-PD-L1) treatment. These receptors all stem from an elderly woman with urothelial cancer.

This sequence joins TRBV28 and TRBJ1-5, with no clear D. V was shortened by 3 bases and J by 4 bases, with 10 bases between the two germline ends. Per germline, CDR1 MDHEN and CDR2 SYDVKM. There are 14 residues in the CDR3. For the CDR3, the DNA is TGTGCCAGCAGTTTGGGAGGTTGGAATCAGCCCCAGCATTTT. Translating gives CASSLGGWNQPQHF.

The CDR3 protein is CASSARTGVVEQYF. CDR3 nucleotide sequence: TGTGCCAGCAGCGCTCGGACAGGGGTGGTCGAGCAGTACTTC. The chain employs TRBV11-2 and TRBJ2-7; 9 bases align to TRBD1. Germline lookup yields CDR1 SGHAT and CDR2 FQNNGV. V shed 5 bases and J 6 bases; nucleotides not matched to a gene: 8. This CDR3 spans 14 amino acids.

This sequence joins TRBV15 and TRBJ1-4; D might be TRBD1 (5 bases). The CDR3 has 16 residues. Trimming took 1 base from V and 6 from J, leaving 15 bases between them. Per the germline V gene, CDR1 is LNHNV and CDR2 is YYDKDF (reference sequence). The CDR3 DNA reads as TGTGCCACCAGCAGAGGGTCTCAGGGAGGCGATGAAAAACTGTTTTTT. Protein sequence: CATSRGSQGGDEKLFF. Based on the CDR3 plus reference TRBV15 and TRBJ1-4, the full variable domain is DAMVIQNPRYQVTQFGKPVTLSCSQTLNHNVMYWYQQKSSQAPKLLFHYYDKDFNNEADTPDNFQSRRPNTSFCFLDIRSPGLGDTAMYLCATSRGSQGGDEKLFFGSGTQLSVL.

The gene calls are TRBV19 and TRBJ1-5, with D possibly matching TRBD1 (6 bases). The CDR3 runs to 13 residues. Germline V gene data show CDR1 as LNHDA and CDR2 as SQIVND (reference sequence). The V end lost 6 bases, the J end lost 9 bases, and 15 bases lay between the germline ends. CDR3 loop: CASRGTWVSPQHF. The CDR3 nucleotides are TGTGCCAGTAGGGGGACATGGGTATCGCCCCAGCATTTT.

This rearrangement joins TRBV5-1 to TRBJ1-2, with 8 bases that match TRBD1. Per germline, CDR1 SGHRS and CDR2 YFSETQ. The CDR3 spans 16 residues. The V and J ends lost 0 bases and 6 bases, in that order; junction bases with no gene match: 10. The CDR3 sequence: CASSLARRTGPDGYTF. CDR3 sequence (DNA): TGCGCCAGCAGCTTGGCCCGGAGGACAGGGCCCGATGGCTACACCTTC.

The chain is built from TRBV9 and TRBJ2-1; TRBD2 might be the D (5 bases). Germline lookup yields CDR1 SGDLS and CDR2 YYNGEE. The CDR3 is made up of 15 amino acids. With 1 base removed from V and 8 bases from J, the gap between germline ends came to 16 bases. DNA for the CDR3: TGTGCCAGCAGCGTATCCGGGAATATTTGGGATGAGCAGTTCTTC. Protein: CASSVSGNIWDEQFF.

The J gene is TRBJ2-1, the V gene TRBV6-5; 10 nucleotides match TRBD1. The germline gives CDR1 MNHEY, CDR2 SVGAGI. The CDR3 has 16 amino acids. V was pared by 2 bases and J by 12 bases, with 13 bases of the junction left unmatched. The CDR3 DNA sequence: TGTGCCAGCAGTTACGCGGGACAGGGGACGGAGGGCCGGCAGTTCTTC. As protein: CASSYAGQGTEGRQFF.